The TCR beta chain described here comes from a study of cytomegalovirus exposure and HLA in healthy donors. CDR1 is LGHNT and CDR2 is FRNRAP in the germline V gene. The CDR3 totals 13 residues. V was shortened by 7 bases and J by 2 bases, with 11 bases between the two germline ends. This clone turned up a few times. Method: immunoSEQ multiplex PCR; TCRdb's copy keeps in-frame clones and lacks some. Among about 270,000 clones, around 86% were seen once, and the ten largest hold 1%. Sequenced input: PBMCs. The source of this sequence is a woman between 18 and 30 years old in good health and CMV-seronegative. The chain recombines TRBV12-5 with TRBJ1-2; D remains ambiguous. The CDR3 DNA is TGTGCTAGTGCACCTCAGCGAAACTATGGCTACACCTTC. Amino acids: CASAPQRNYGYTF. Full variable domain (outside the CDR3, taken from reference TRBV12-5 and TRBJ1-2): DARVTQTPRHKVTEMGQEVTMRCQPILGHNTVFWYRQTMMQGLELLAYFRNRAPLDDSGMPKDRFSAEMPDATLATLKIQPSEPRDSAVYFCASAPQRNYGYTFGSGTRLTVV.